These 11 T cell receptor beta chains originate from one sample sequenced in a study of blood T cell repertoires in COVID-19 (dated by TCRdb to the early 2020s). Library construction relied on the immunoSEQ multiplex PCR assay. As stored in TCRdb, this immuneACCESS dataset retains in-frame rearrangements with V and J assigned. A fraction of the clones does not appear; measured against another copy, unresolved V genes explain less than half of the discrepancy, and the remainder lacks a known reason. Recorded for this sample are over 85,000 clones; around 87% of them occurred a single time. The top ten constitute around 4.5% of the sample. The sequenced material came from peripheral blood. The receptors were sampled from an elderly woman with acute or convalescent COVID-19.

This chain uses TRBV7-3 with TRBJ2-1; possibly TRBD1 for D (6 bases). Germline V gene lookup returns CDR1 SGHTA and CDR2 FQGTGA. Trimming cost V 4 bases and J 7 bases, with 11 bases left between them. The CDR3 is 13 amino acids. The CDR3 DNA is TGTGCCAGCAGCTCAAATACAGGGAATGAGCAGTTCTTC. Protein sequence: CASSSNTGNEQFF.

The CDR3 is CAYRSDRGYSPLHF. The CDR3, as DNA: TGTGCCTACCGGAGCGACAGGGGATACTCACCCCTCCACTTT. This chain uses TRBV5-4 with TRBJ1-6; TRBD1 matches at 8 bases. V was pared by 10 bases and J by 10 bases, with 13 bases of the junction left unmatched. This CDR3 is built from 14 residues. Germline CDR1 and CDR2: SGHNT and YYREEE (reference sequence).

The J gene is TRBJ1-2, the V gene TRBV4-1; 10 bases fit TRBD1. With 4 bases clipped from V and 5 bases from J, the junction kept 7 bases outside the gene matches. The CDR3 is 15 residues long. The germline V gene has CDR1 MGHRA and CDR2 YSYEKL. Written as DNA, the CDR3 is TGCGCCAGCAGCCTCGGGACAGGGGACGTGTATGGCTACACCTTC. Protein sequence: CASSLGTGDVYGYTF.

The genes are TRBV19 and TRBJ1-5, with 8 bases matching TRBD1. V lost 4 bases and J lost 0; bases outside the gene matches: 8. The germline CDR1 and CDR2 sequences are LNHDA and SQIVND (reference sequence). CDR3 length: 17 residues. The CDR3 is CASSTPWTGISNQPQHF. DNA for the CDR3: TGTGCCAGTAGTACCCCCTGGACAGGGATTAGCAATCAGCCCCAGCATTTT.

The CDR3 coding sequence is TGTGCCAGTAGTCAGCGGGGTCCTCAAGAGACCCAGTACTTC. Protein: CASSQRGPQETQYF. The chain is built from TRBV19 and TRBJ2-5; 7 nucleotides match TRBD2. CDR1 and CDR2 from the germline V gene are LNHDA and SQIVND (reference sequence). The V gene end was trimmed by 5 bases and the J gene end by 2 bases; junction bases not matched to a gene: 5. The CDR3 spans 14 residues. Filled out from reference TRBV19 and TRBJ2-5, the complete variable domain reads DGGITQSPKYLFRKEGQNVTLSCEQNLNHDAMYWYRQDPGQGLRLIYYSQIVNDFQKGDIAEGYSVSREKKESFPLTVTSAQKNPTAFYLCASSQRGPQETQYFGPGTRLLVL.

V usage is TRBV6-5 and J usage is TRBJ1-1, with a tentative D call TRBD1 (6 bases). V shed 6 bases and J shed 10 bases, with 21 bases lying between them. Germline loops: CDR1 MNHEY, CDR2 SVGAGI. The CDR3 totals 14 residues. As DNA, the CDR3 is TGTGCCAGCAGGGGGGCCCTGTCCAGTATTGTAGCTTTCTTT. It is translated as CASRGALSSIVAFF.

This rearrangement joins TRBV5-1 to TRBJ2-7; 15 bases map to TRBD2. The CDR3 is made up of 16 amino acids. Trimming took 3 bases from V and 2 from J; bases not matched to a gene: 3. CDR1 is SGHRS, CDR2 YFSETQ, per germline. The CDR3 DNA is TGCGCCAGCAGCTGGGGACTAGCGGGGGGAACCTACGAGCAGTACTTC. Amino acids: CASSWGLAGGTYEQYF.

V and J are TRBV5-1 and TRBJ2-1, with TRBD2 matching 7 bases. With V trimmed by 0 bases and J by 7 bases, 4 bases remained unmatched. The length of the CDR3 is 14 residues. Germline lookup yields CDR1 SGHRS and CDR2 YFSETQ. CDR3 loop: CASSLGLAGNEQFF. DNA for the CDR3: TGCGCCAGCAGCTTGGGACTAGCCGGTAATGAGCAGTTCTTC.

This sequence joins TRBV6-1 and TRBJ1-1; 10 nucleotides agree with TRBD1. Germline V gene sequence: CDR1 MNHNS, CDR2 SASEGT. CDR3 length: 16 residues. J was trimmed by 3 bases and V by 2 bases; bases with no gene match: 6. CDR3 loop: CASSEPSGTGDTEAFF. In DNA, the CDR3 is TGTGCCAGCAGTGAACCATCAGGGACAGGGGACACTGAAGCTTTCTTT.

The chain joins TRBV7-3 to TRBJ2-2; no definite D call. Germline assignment: CDR1 SGHTA and CDR2 FQGTGA. Trimming took 3 bases from V and 1 from J, leaving 6 bases between them. The CDR3 is made up of 14 amino acids. The CDR3 is CASSLGVNTGELFF. The CDR3 DNA is TGTGCCAGCAGCTTGGGCGTGAACACCGGGGAGCTGTTTTTT.

The chain links TRBV4-2 to TRBJ2-3; D is possibly TRBD2 (5 bases). V gave up 1 base and J gave up 0 bases, with 14 bases separating them. CDR3 length: 17 residues. In germline, CDR1 is LGHNA, CDR2 YNFKEQ. The CDR3 DNA follows: TGTGCCAGCAGCCAAGGGACTGGCCCTACTAGCACAGATACGCAGTATTTT. Protein sequence: CASSQGTGPTSTDTQYF.